Following are 13 T cell receptor beta chains from one sample sequenced in a study of OX40 agonist ivuxolimab in advanced cancers. TCRdb keeps only in-frame clones here, not all; method: immunoSEQ multiplex PCR. The sample has about 92,000 clones; about four fifths are singletons. Material: CD4+ or CD8+ T cells sorted from blood, obtained in a trial of the OX40 agonist ivuxolimab. The receptors come from an adult with an advanced solid tumor such as melanoma, head and neck, liver or kidney cancer.

The CDR3 is CSGRTGSYEQYF. In DNA form, the CDR3 reads TGCAGCGGTCGGACAGGCTCCTACGAGCAGTACTTC. The genes are TRBV29-1 and TRBJ2-7, with 7 nucleotides matching TRBD1. The CDR3 loop spans 12 amino acids. The V segment lost 7 bases and the J segment 0 bases; nucleotides outside the gene matches: 3. The V gene's germline CDR1 is SQVTM and CDR2 ANQGSEA.

This rearrangement joins TRBV4-2 to TRBJ2-7; 7 positions agree with TRBD1. Germline-derived CDR1 and CDR2 are LGHNA and YNFKEQ. Germline trimming cut 2 bases from V and 3 bases from J; bases unmatched to any gene: 7. The CDR3 length is 15 residues. CDR3 region: CASSQLQGENYEQYF. As DNA, the CDR3 is TGTGCCAGCAGCCAACTCCAGGGGGAGAACTACGAGCAGTACTTC.

The rearrangement joins TRBV6-5 to TRBJ2-3, with D unclear. Germline V gene sequence: CDR1 MNHEY, CDR2 SVGAGI. Trimming removed 3 bases from V and 7 bases from J, with 11 bases in between. The CDR3 loop spans 13 amino acids. CDR3 in DNA: TGTGCCAGCAGTTATTCGGACGGCCATACGCAGTATTTT. Residues: CASSYSDGHTQYF.

The genes are TRBV9 and TRBJ1-6; maybe TRBD1 (5 bases). This CDR3 has 15 amino acids. The germline V and J ends were trimmed by 2 bases and 1 base, with 7 bases remaining between them. The V gene's germline CDR1 is SGDLS and CDR2 YYNGEE. The CDR3 nucleotides read TGTGCCAGCAGCGTCGGGGGGTCCTATAATTCACCCCTCCACTTT. The encoded protein is CASSVGGSYNSPLHF.

This sequence joins TRBV2 and TRBJ2-3; 9 positions agree with TRBD2. The V and J ends lost 4 bases and 0 bases, in that order; junction bases with no gene match: 5. The germline CDR1 and CDR2 sequences are SNHLY and FYNNEI. This CDR3 region has 16 residues. The CDR3 protein is CASSGVAGASTDTQYF. Written as DNA, the CDR3 is TGTGCCAGCAGTGGAGTAGCGGGGGCGAGCACAGATACGCAGTATTTT.

V gene TRBV7-9 combines with J gene TRBJ2-5, with 10 bases identical to TRBD2. Germline V gene sequence: CDR1 SEHNR, CDR2 FQNEAQ (reference sequence). The CDR3 contains 15 residues. Losses at the gene ends were 2 bases for V and 2 bases for J; bases not matched to a gene: 2. The CDR3: CASSLTSGEQETQYF. The CDR3 bases are TGTGCCAGCAGCTTAACTAGCGGGGAACAAGAGACCCAGTACTTC.

The chain uses TRBV7-9 and TRBJ2-6; D gene ambiguous. This CDR3 region has 18 residues. Trimming took 6 bases from V and 0 from J, leaving 18 bases between them. Per the germline V gene, CDR1 is SEHNR and CDR2 is FQNEAQ (reference sequence). The chain's CDR3 is CASRLSGSEPSGANVLTF. The DNA for the CDR3 is TGTGCCAGCAGGCTTTCGGGCAGCGAACCCTCTGGGGCCAACGTCCTGACTTTC.

This chain uses TRBV13 with TRBJ1-2; TRBD1 agrees at 9 bases. The CDR3 is 16 amino acids. The junction had 11 bases not matched to a gene; V was cut back by 5 bases and J by 4 bases. Germline loops: CDR1 PRHDT, CDR2 FYEKMQ (reference sequence). The CDR3 region has the DNA TGTGCCAGCAGCAATCGGACAGGGGATGTGGGCTATGGCTACACCTTC. Protein product: CASSNRTGDVGYGYTF.

This chain links TRBV6-5 with TRBJ2-5; the D call may be TRBD1 or TRBD2 (5 bases each). Germline values: CDR1 MNHEY, CDR2 SVGAGI. Trimming left V 7 bases short and J 5 bases short, with 17 bases between. This CDR3 spans 14 amino acids. CDR3 DNA: TGTGCCAGCACCCACTGGGACGAGAAGGAGACCCAGTACTTC. This encodes CASTHWDEKETQYF.

The chain recombines TRBV5-8 with TRBJ2-3, with 11 positions matching TRBD2. CDR3 length equals 16 residues. With 3 bases clipped from V and 0 bases from J, the junction kept 3 bases outside the gene matches. CDR1 is SGHTS and CDR2 is YDEGEE in the germline V gene. Written as DNA, the CDR3 is TGTGCCAGCAGCTCCGGGACTAGCGGTAGCACAGATACGCAGTATTTT. As protein: CASSSGTSGSTDTQYF.

Only one count was recorded for this clone. The chain is built from TRBV7-9 and TRBJ1-3; D gene unclear. The V gene's germline CDR1 is SEHNR and CDR2 FQNEAQ (reference sequence). The CDR3 totals 14 residues. The V end lost 5 bases, the J end lost 2 bases, and 10 bases lay between the germline ends. This CDR3 is CASSLREAGNTIYF. The CDR3 DNA follows: TGTGCCAGCAGCCTTCGGGAGGCTGGAAACACCATATATTTT.

V usage is TRBV18 and J usage is TRBJ2-7; TRBD1 matches 10 bases. CDR1 is KGHSH and CDR2 is LQKENI in the germline V gene. With 2 bases clipped from V and 6 bases from J, the junction kept 4 bases outside the gene matches. The CDR3 sequence is 14 residues long. The CDR3 sequence is CASSPGTGVSEQYF. CDR3 DNA: TGTGCCAGCTCACCAGGGACAGGGGTTTCCGAGCAGTACTTC.

V usage is TRBV11-2 and J usage is TRBJ2-7, with TRBD2 as a possible D gene (6 bases). Trimming shortened V by 3 bases and J by 5 bases, and 17 bases separated the two germline ends. Per the germline V gene, CDR1 is SGHAT and CDR2 is FQNNGV. The CDR3 length is 15 residues. The CDR3, as DNA: TGTGCCAGCAGCTTCCTTCCGGGACTCAACGACGAGCAGTACTTC. It yields the protein CASSFLPGLNDEQYF.